This T cell receptor beta chain was sequenced during a study of blood T cell repertoires in COVID-19. Original analysis: Reference gene primer amplification in the assay estimated nucleated cell counts. This table comes from immunoSEQ multiplex PCR, and its TCRdb copy is limited to in-frame clones, with some not included. The DNA was the basis for D and trimming; V, J and clone size are from that table. There are about 220,000 clones in the sample; approximately 84% occur only once, and 3% to 3.5% lies in the top ten. The germline V and J ends were trimmed by 4 bases and 0 bases, with 11 bases remaining between them. CDR1 and CDR2 (germline): SGHRS, YFSETQ. CDR3 size: 15 residues. The table lists this clone with a count of one.

This receptor was taken from a woman in her twenties or thirties who had recovered from COVID-19. The sample taken for sequencing was peripheral blood. The chain couples TRBV5-1 to TRBJ2-4; D gene uncertain. The CDR3 DNA reads TGCGCCAGCAGCCTAACTGAGCTAGCCAAAAACATTCAGTACTTC. Its protein product is CASSLTELAKNIQYF.